This T cell receptor beta chain was recovered during a study of blood T cell repertoires in COVID-19. CDR3 size: 20 residues. Germline values: CDR1 SNHLY, CDR2 FYNNEI. V lost 3 bases, J lost 0 bases, and 11 bases stayed unmatched. Clones were read by immunoSEQ multiplex PCR, and TCRdb kept only the in-frame ones, dropping some. The sample has approximately 350,000 clones; 85% to 90% are singletons. The clonotype comes from a man younger than 35 who had recovered from COVID-19. The chain is built from TRBV2 and TRBJ1-6; 10 positions agree with TRBD1. The source material was PBMCs or T cells enriched from blood (not recorded which). This chain's CDR3 is CASSEEIRDRGGSYNSPLHF. The CDR3 region has the DNA TGTGCCAGCAGTGAGGAGATAAGGGACAGGGGTGGCTCCTATAATTCACCCCTCCACTTT.